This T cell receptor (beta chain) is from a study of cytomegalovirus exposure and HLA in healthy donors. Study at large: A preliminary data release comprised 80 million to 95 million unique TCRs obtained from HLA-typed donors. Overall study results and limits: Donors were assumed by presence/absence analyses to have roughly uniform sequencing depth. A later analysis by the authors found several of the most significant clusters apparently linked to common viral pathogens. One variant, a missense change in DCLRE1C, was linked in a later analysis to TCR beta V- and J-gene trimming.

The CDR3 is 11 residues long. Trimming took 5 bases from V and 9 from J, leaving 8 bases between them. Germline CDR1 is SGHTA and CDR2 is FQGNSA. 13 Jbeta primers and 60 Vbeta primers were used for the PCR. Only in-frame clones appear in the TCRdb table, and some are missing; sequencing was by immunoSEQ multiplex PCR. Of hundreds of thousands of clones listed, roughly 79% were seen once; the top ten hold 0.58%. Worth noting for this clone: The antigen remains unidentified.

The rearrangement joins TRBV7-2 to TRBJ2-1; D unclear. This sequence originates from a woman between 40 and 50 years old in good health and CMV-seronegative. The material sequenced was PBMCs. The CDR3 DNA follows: TGTGCCAGCAGCGACTTGGGTGAGCAGTTCTTC. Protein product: CASSDLGEQFF.